This TCR beta chain was identified in a study of read filtering for tumor transcriptome and immune sequencing. The V gene's germline CDR1 is SQVTM and CDR2 ANQGSEA. After removal of 7 bases from V and 5 bases from J, the junction contained 6 bases not matched to a gene. This CDR3 spans 13 amino acids. This library used around 400 ng RNA and molecular barcoded adaptors spanning alpha/delta and beta/gamma chains. TCRdb fed the reads into MiXCR, producing one record per CDR3 protein. The sample shows around 33,000 distinct CDR3 sequences, around 20% of them seen only once. This clonotype was counted many times.

This sequence was found in a donor aged 40 or over with multiple myeloma. Sequencing used a population of CD138-negative cells sorted from bone marrow. The V gene is TRBV29-1, the J gene TRBJ2-3, with 10 bases aligning to TRBD1. The CDR3 DNA follows: TGCAGCGCCCTAAGGGACAGGGGAGATACGCAGTATTTT. It translates to CSALRDRGDTQYF.